This is a list of T cell receptor beta chains from one sample in a study of blood T cells in healthy people across ages. TCRdb processed the 5' RACE reads anew with MiXCR; each CDR3 protein has one entry. This table holds approximately 730,000 distinct CDR3 sequences, roughly 41% found once. The sequencing input was blood. These receptor sequences come from a woman aged 60-70 years in good health. Each CDR3 is given with its conserved first and last residue. Each record gives: D gene, clone size, J gene, V gene, CDR3 protein, CDR3 DNA. The D gene is left open where the match is weak. Only part of the rows carry a size: once, few, many, or a class if the clone is expanded.

D gene: TRBD2
clone size: NA
J gene: TRBJ2-5
V gene: TRBV20-1
CDR3 protein: CSARSPGLAGVPQETQYF
CDR3 DNA: TGCAGTGCTAGGTCTCCGGGACTAGCGGGAGTCCCCCAAGAGACCCAGTACTTC

D gene: NA
clone size: NA
J gene: TRBJ1-5
V gene: TRBV20-1
CDR3 protein: CSARTRGIQPQHF
CDR3 DNA: TGCAGTGCTAGAACAAGGGGTATTCAGCCCCAGCATTTT

D gene: TRBD2
clone size: few
J gene: TRBJ2-7
V gene: TRBV4-2
CDR3 protein: CASSQESGASSYEQYF
CDR3 DNA: TGTGCCAGCAGCCAGGAGAGCGGGGCGAGCTCCTACGAGCAGTACTTC

D gene: NA
clone size: NA
J gene: TRBJ2-7
V gene: TRBV6-2/TRBV6-3
CDR3 protein: CASSYSMGRTTYEQYF
CDR3 DNA: TGTGCCAGCAGTTACTCGATGGGGCGGACTACCTACGAGCAGTACTTC

D gene: NA
clone size: few
J gene: TRBJ2-5
V gene: TRBV6-2/TRBV6-3
CDR3 protein: CASSYGATFKVETQYF
CDR3 DNA: TGTGCCAGCAGTTACGGCGCGACATTTAAAGTAGAGACCCAGTACTTC

D gene: NA
clone size: few
J gene: TRBJ2-1
V gene: TRBV24-1
CDR3 protein: CATSDEQTYNEQFF
CDR3 DNA: TGTGCCACCAGTGATGAGCAAACTTACAATGAGCAGTTCTTC

D gene: NA
clone size: few
J gene: TRBJ2-3
V gene: TRBV20-1
CDR3 protein: CSARPSGYTDTQYF
CDR3 DNA: TGCAGTGCTAGACCGAGCGGGTACACAGATACGCAGTATTTT

D gene: NA
clone size: NA
J gene: TRBJ2-6
V gene: TRBV7-2
CDR3 protein: CASSWVYSGANVLTF
CDR3 DNA: TGTGCCAGCAGCTGGGTATACTCTGGGGCCAACGTCCTGACTTTC

D gene: TRBD2
clone size: NA
J gene: TRBJ2-1
V gene: TRBV20-1
CDR3 protein: CSARDPLRGTYNEQFF
CDR3 DNA: TGCAGTGCTAGAGATCCCCTGCGGGGGACCTACAATGAGCAGTTCTTC

D gene: TRBD2
clone size: NA
J gene: TRBJ2-7
V gene: TRBV10-3
CDR3 protein: CASDGAGGDYNEQYF
CDR3 DNA: TGTGCCTCGGACGGCGCGGGAGGTGACTACAATGAGCAGTACTTC

D gene: TRBD1
clone size: few
J gene: TRBJ2-7
V gene: TRBV18
CDR3 protein: CASSPPVRQGPHEQYF
CDR3 DNA: TGTGCCAGCTCACCACCGGTGAGACAGGGGCCCCACGAGCAGTACTTC